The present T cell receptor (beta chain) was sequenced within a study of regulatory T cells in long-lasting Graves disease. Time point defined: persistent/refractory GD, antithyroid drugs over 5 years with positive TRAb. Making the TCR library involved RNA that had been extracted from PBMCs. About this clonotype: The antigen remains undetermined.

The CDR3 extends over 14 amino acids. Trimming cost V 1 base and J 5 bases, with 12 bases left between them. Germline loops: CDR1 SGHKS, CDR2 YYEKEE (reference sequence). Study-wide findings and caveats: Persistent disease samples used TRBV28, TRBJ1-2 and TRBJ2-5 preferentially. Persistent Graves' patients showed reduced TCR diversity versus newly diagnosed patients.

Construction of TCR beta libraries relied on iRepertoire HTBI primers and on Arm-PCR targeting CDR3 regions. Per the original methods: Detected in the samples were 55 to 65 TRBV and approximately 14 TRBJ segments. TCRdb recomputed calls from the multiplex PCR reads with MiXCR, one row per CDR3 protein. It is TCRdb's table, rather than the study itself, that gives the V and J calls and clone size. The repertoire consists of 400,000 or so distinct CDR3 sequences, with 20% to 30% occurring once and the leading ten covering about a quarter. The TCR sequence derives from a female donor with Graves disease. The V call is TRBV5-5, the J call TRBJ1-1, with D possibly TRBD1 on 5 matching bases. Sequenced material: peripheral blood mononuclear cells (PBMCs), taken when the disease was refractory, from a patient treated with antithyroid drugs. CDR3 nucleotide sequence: TGTGCCAGCAGCTTGCACTCCCGGGGGACTGAAGCTTTCTTT. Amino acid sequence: CASSLHSRGTEAFF.